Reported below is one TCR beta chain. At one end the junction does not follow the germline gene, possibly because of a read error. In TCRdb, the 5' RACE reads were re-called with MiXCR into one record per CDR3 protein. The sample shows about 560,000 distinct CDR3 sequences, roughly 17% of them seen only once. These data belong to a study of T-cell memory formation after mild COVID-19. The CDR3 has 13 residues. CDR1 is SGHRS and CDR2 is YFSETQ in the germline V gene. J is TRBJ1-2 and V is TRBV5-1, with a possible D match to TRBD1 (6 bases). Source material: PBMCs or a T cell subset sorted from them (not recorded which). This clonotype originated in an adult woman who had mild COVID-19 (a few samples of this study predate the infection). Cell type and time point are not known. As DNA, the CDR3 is TGCGCCGGCAGCATCACAGGGAGTTTCGGCTACACCTTC. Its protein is CAGSITGSFGYTF. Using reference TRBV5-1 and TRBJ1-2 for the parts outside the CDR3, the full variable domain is KAGVTQTPRYLIKTRGQQVTLSCSPISGHRSVSWYQQTPGQGLQFLFEYFSETQRNKGNFPGRFSGRQFSNSRSEMNVSTLELGDSALYLCAGSITGSFGYTFGSGTRLTVV.